Listed below are T cell receptor beta chains from one sample, sequenced in a study of T cell responses to AZD1222 COVID-19 vaccine. Clones were sequenced by immunoSEQ multiplex PCR, and TCRdb holds only the in-frame ones, with some missing. Of around 150,000 clones in the sample, around nine tenths were seen once. The sample consisted of peripheral blood, taken 28 days after the second AZD1222 dose. These receptor sequences come from an adult who received the AZD1222 COVID-19 vaccine. Both conserved end residues are part of each CDR3. The order of the fields is clone size, D gene, V gene, J gene, CDR3 DNA, CDR3 protein. A D gene is named only where the DNA matches it firmly. Part of the rows lack a size; the others show once, few, many or a class for expanded clones.

abundance: NA; d_gene: NA; v_gene: TRBV19; j_gene: TRBJ1-5; CDR3nt: TGTGCCAGTAGCCAGACAGAGGGCAATCAGCCCCAGCATTTT; CDR3aa: CASSQTEGNQPQHF
abundance: NA; d_gene: TRBD1; v_gene: TRBV29-1; j_gene: TRBJ2-7; CDR3nt: TGCAGCGTTGCCCTCAGGGGGAACTACGAGCAGTACTTC; CDR3aa: CSVALRGNYEQYF
abundance: NA; d_gene: NA; v_gene: TRBV6-6; j_gene: TRBJ1-3; CDR3nt: TGTGCCAGCACTGTCCCTGGAAACACCATATATTTT; CDR3aa: CASTVPGNTIYF
abundance: NA; d_gene: NA; v_gene: TRBV3-1/TRBV3-2; j_gene: TRBJ1-5; CDR3nt: TGTGCCAGCAGTCTCGACCGGCGAGGCAACCAGCATTTT; CDR3aa: CASSLDRRGNQHF
abundance: NA; d_gene: NA; v_gene: TRBV6-5; j_gene: TRBJ2-5; CDR3nt: TGTGCCAGCAGTCCCGGCGGGGGCCGAGAGACCCAGTACTTC; CDR3aa: CASSPGGGRETQYF
abundance: once; d_gene: NA; v_gene: TRBV27; j_gene: TRBJ2-7; CDR3nt: TGTGCCAGCAGCCCAGGGGGAGGCTCCTACGAGCAGTACTTC; CDR3aa: CASSPGGGSYEQYF
abundance: NA; d_gene: NA; v_gene: TRBV5-1; j_gene: TRBJ1-6; CDR3nt: TGCGCCAGCAGCTTAAGGAGGGATTCCTATAATTCACCCCTCCACTTT; CDR3aa: CASSLRRDSYNSPLHF
abundance: NA; d_gene: NA; v_gene: TRBV12-3/TRBV12-4; j_gene: TRBJ1-6; CDR3nt: TGTGCCAGCAGTTTTGTCCGGGATTCACCCCTCCACTTT; CDR3aa: CASSFVRDSPLHF
abundance: NA; d_gene: NA; v_gene: TRBV7-6; j_gene: TRBJ1-5; CDR3nt: TGTGCCAGCAGCTTAGAGGCGGGAAATAGCAATCAGCCCCAGCATTTT; CDR3aa: CASSLEAGNSNQPQHF
abundance: NA; d_gene: NA; v_gene: TRBV3-1/TRBV3-2; j_gene: TRBJ1-1; CDR3nt: TGTGCCAGCAGCCAAGGAGGATCCACTGAAGCTTTCTTT; CDR3aa: CASSQGGSTEAFF
abundance: NA; d_gene: TRBD1; v_gene: TRBV6-1; j_gene: TRBJ2-2; CDR3nt: TGTGCCAGCAGTGAAAACAGGGGTGGATGGACCGGGGAGCTGTTTTTT; CDR3aa: CASSENRGGWTGELFF
abundance: NA; d_gene: NA; v_gene: TRBV5-4; j_gene: TRBJ1-4; CDR3nt: TGTGCCAGCAGCCCCGGGGTTCGGGATGAAAAACTGTTTTTT; CDR3aa: CASSPGVRDEKLFF
abundance: NA; d_gene: NA; v_gene: TRBV10-3; j_gene: TRBJ2-3; CDR3nt: TGTGCCATCAGTGCCTTAGATACGCAGTATTTT; CDR3aa: CAISALDTQYF
abundance: NA; d_gene: TRBD1; v_gene: TRBV27; j_gene: TRBJ2-7; CDR3nt: TGTGCCAGCAGGGACAACTGGGGGACAGGGGGCTACGAGCAGTACTTC; CDR3aa: CASRDNWGTGGYEQYF
abundance: NA; d_gene: NA; v_gene: TRBV7-9; j_gene: TRBJ2-7; CDR3nt: TGTGCCAGCAGCTTAGGGAGTTACGAGCAGTACTTC; CDR3aa: CASSLGSYEQYF
abundance: few; d_gene: TRBD2; v_gene: TRBV29-1; j_gene: TRBJ2-5; CDR3nt: TGCAGCAAAGGGACTAGCGGGGGTGAGACCCAGTACTTC; CDR3aa: CSKGTSGGETQYF
abundance: NA; d_gene: NA; v_gene: TRBV6-4; j_gene: TRBJ2-6; CDR3nt: TGTGCCAGCAGTGACTCAGGGGGCTCTGGGGCCAACGTCCTGACTTTC; CDR3aa: CASSDSGGSGANVLTF
abundance: NA; d_gene: NA; v_gene: TRBV4-3; j_gene: TRBJ1-1; CDR3nt: TGCGCCAGCAGCCAAGATGGAACGATTAACACTGAAGCTTTCTTT; CDR3aa: CASSQDGTINTEAFF
abundance: NA; d_gene: NA; v_gene: TRBV6-5; j_gene: TRBJ2-2; CDR3nt: TGTGCCAGCAGAAGTGGGGTGGCCGGGGAGCTGTTTTTT; CDR3aa: CASRSGVAGELFF
abundance: once; d_gene: TRBD2; v_gene: TRBV2; j_gene: TRBJ2-3; CDR3nt: TGTGCCAGGCTTCCTAGCGGTAGCACAGATACGCAGTATTTT; CDR3aa: CARLPSGSTDTQYF
abundance: NA; d_gene: NA; v_gene: TRBV14; j_gene: TRBJ2-7; CDR3nt: TGTGCCAGCAGCCAAGACCTCGGGGGCGAGCAGTACTTC; CDR3aa: CASSQDLGGEQYF
abundance: NA; d_gene: NA; v_gene: TRBV6-4; j_gene: TRBJ1-1; CDR3nt: TGTGCCAGCAGGGCCACAGGGCGGAACACTGAAGCTTTCTTT; CDR3aa: CASRATGRNTEAFF
abundance: NA; d_gene: NA; v_gene: TRBV29-1; j_gene: TRBJ1-2; CDR3nt: TGCAGCGTTGAAGAGGGGGCGGGTGCGGATGGCTACACCTTC; CDR3aa: CSVEEGAGADGYTF
abundance: NA; d_gene: NA; v_gene: TRBV5-6; j_gene: TRBJ1-2; CDR3nt: TGTGCCAGCAGCAGGGACGGGGTCTATGGCTACACCTTC; CDR3aa: CASSRDGVYGYTF
abundance: NA; d_gene: NA; v_gene: TRBV19; j_gene: TRBJ1-5; CDR3nt: TGTGCCAGTAGTATGGTTTCGGGGGGTGAGCAGCCCCAGCATTTT; CDR3aa: CASSMVSGGEQPQHF
abundance: few; d_gene: NA; v_gene: TRBV12-3/TRBV12-4; j_gene: TRBJ1-2; CDR3nt: TGTGCCAGCAGTCGCGGGGATGGCTACACCTTC; CDR3aa: CASSRGDGYTF
abundance: NA; d_gene: NA; v_gene: TRBV7-9; j_gene: TRBJ1-2; CDR3nt: TGTGCCAGCAGCCCCAGTGCAGGGCACGGCTACACCTTC; CDR3aa: CASSPSAGHGYTF
abundance: NA; d_gene: NA; v_gene: TRBV5-5; j_gene: TRBJ1-5; CDR3nt: TGTGCCAGCAGTCTGCGACAGATTGATCAGCCCCAGCATTTT; CDR3aa: CASSLRQIDQPQHF
abundance: once; d_gene: NA; v_gene: TRBV6-5; j_gene: TRBJ2-3; CDR3nt: TGTGCCAGCAGATCGGGGCAGTCCGGCACAGATACGCAGTATTTT; CDR3aa: CASRSGQSGTDTQYF
abundance: NA; d_gene: NA; v_gene: TRBV15; j_gene: TRBJ1-2; CDR3nt: TGTGCCACCAGCAGAGATCTGGGCACGCCCAATGGCTACACCTTC; CDR3aa: CATSRDLGTPNGYTF
abundance: NA; d_gene: TRBD1; v_gene: TRBV10-3; j_gene: TRBJ2-7; CDR3nt: TGTGCCATCAGTGAGCTAACAGGGGCAGGCTACGAGCAGTACTTC; CDR3aa: CAISELTGAGYEQYF
abundance: few; d_gene: NA; v_gene: TRBV4-1; j_gene: TRBJ1-2; CDR3nt: TGCGCCAGCAGCCAAGCCCTGGGGAGACTCTATGGCTACACCTTC; CDR3aa: CASSQALGRLYGYTF
abundance: NA; d_gene: TRBD1; v_gene: TRBV2; j_gene: TRBJ2-4; CDR3nt: TGTGCCAGCAGTGAGGGGACAGGGGGCCACATTCAGTACTTC; CDR3aa: CASSEGTGGHIQYF
abundance: NA; d_gene: NA; v_gene: TRBV7-8; j_gene: TRBJ2-7; CDR3nt: TGTGCCAGCAGCTCGCAGTCAACACCGTCCTACGAGCAGTACTTC; CDR3aa: CASSSQSTPSYEQYF
abundance: few; d_gene: TRBD1; v_gene: TRBV2; j_gene: TRBJ2-7; CDR3nt: TGTGCCAGCAGGTCCACAGGGGGCAGGATAAACGAGCAGTACTTC; CDR3aa: CASRSTGGRINEQYF
abundance: NA; d_gene: TRBD2; v_gene: TRBV6-2/TRBV6-3; j_gene: TRBJ2-7; CDR3nt: TGTGCCAGCAGATACCCCGGCGGTACTAGCGAAGAGCAGTACTTC; CDR3aa: CASRYPGGTSEEQYF
abundance: NA; d_gene: NA; v_gene: TRBV18; j_gene: TRBJ2-7; CDR3nt: TGTGCCAGCTCACCGGGACCCGGGGCTCGGGAGCAGTACTTC; CDR3aa: CASSPGPGAREQYF
abundance: many; d_gene: NA; v_gene: TRBV25-1; j_gene: TRBJ1-2; CDR3nt: TGTGCCAGCAGTGACGGGAGGTATGGCTACACCTTC; CDR3aa: CASSDGRYGYTF
abundance: NA; d_gene: NA; v_gene: TRBV30; j_gene: TRBJ1-4; CDR3nt: TGTGCCTGGAGTGTACGGGCGGTTCGTAATGAAAAACTGTTTTTT; CDR3aa: CAWSVRAVRNEKLFF
abundance: NA; d_gene: TRBD1; v_gene: TRBV30; j_gene: TRBJ2-2; CDR3nt: TGTGCCTGGACGGACAGGGGCGCTATCGGGGAGCTGTTTTTT; CDR3aa: CAWTDRGAIGELFF